This passage covers 20 T cell receptor beta chains from one sample sequenced in a study of beta chain features in type 1 diabetes. The study, taken as a whole, reports: Type 1 diabetes patients showed a moderate but significant shortening of TCRB CDR3s in all four CD4+ subsets.

Antigen specificity for these receptors is unknown. The study reverse transcribed the entire isolated RNA, so it sequenced expressed TCRB transcripts. Sequencing was performed with immunoSEQ multiplex PCR; in TCRdb, only in-frame clones are kept and a portion is missing. Here the sample spans some 700,000 clones, roughly 12% being singletons. The sample comprised naive CD4+ T cells from blood. The receptors derive from a man between 18 and 35 years old with type 1 diabetes.

CDR3 protein: CASSPSDRDDTEAFF. CDR3 in DNA: TGTGCCAGCAGTCCCTCGGACAGGGATGACACTGAAGCTTTCTTT. The chain couples TRBV28 to TRBJ1-1; 8 nucleotides agree with TRBD1. This CDR3 has 15 residues. Per the germline V gene, CDR1 is MDHEN and CDR2 is SYDVKM. V dropped 5 bases and J dropped 3; count of bases not matched to a gene: 8.

The V and J genes are TRBV28 and TRBJ1-2, with TRBD1 identical over 11 bases. This CDR3 has 15 amino acids. CDR1 is MDHEN and CDR2 is SYDVKM in the germline V gene. After removal of 5 bases from V and 4 bases from J, the junction contained 6 bases not matched to a gene. CDR3 in DNA: TGTGCCAGCAGTCACCCCGGGACAGGGGGCTATGGCTACACCTTC. Its translation is CASSHPGTGGYGYTF.

This clone was observed a handful of times. The chain couples TRBV2 to TRBJ1-5; D is possibly TRBD1 (6 bases). The CDR3 runs 13 residues. Trimming removed 6 bases at V and 4 bases at J, with 10 bases between. Germline assignment: CDR1 SNHLY and CDR2 FYNNEI. CDR3 protein: CASRGQPNQPQHF. DNA for the CDR3: TGTGCCAGCAGAGGACAGCCTAATCAGCCCCAGCATTTT.

This chain connects TRBV2 to TRBJ2-2, with D tentatively TRBD1 (5 bases). The CDR3 extends over 15 amino acids. The V and J ends lost 2 bases and 2 bases respectively, with 9 bases between them. Germline CDR1 reads SNHLY; CDR2 reads FYNNEI. CDR3 nucleotide sequence: TGTGCCAGCAGTGAAATAAGGGGAAACACCGGGGAGCTGTTTTTT. Amino acid sequence: CASSEIRGNTGELFF. Supplemented by reference TRBV2 and TRBJ2-2, the full variable domain reads EPEVTQTPSHQVTQMGQEVILRCVPISNHLYFYWYRQILGQKVEFLVSFYNNEISEKSEIFDDQFSVERPDGSNFTLKIRSTKLEDSAMYFCASSEIRGNTGELFFGEGSRLTVL.

There are a few counts of this clone. The CDR3 protein is CASSLAEEWGYTF. The CDR3 nucleotides read TGTGCCAGCAGCTTAGCAGAGGAGTGGGGCTACACCTTC. This chain links TRBV7-2 with TRBJ1-2; no clear D. This CDR3 region has 13 residues. The germline V gene has CDR1 SGHTA and CDR2 FQGNSA. V lost 0 bases, J lost 8 bases, and 10 bases lay in between.

This clone showed up just a few times. The chain employs TRBV19 and TRBJ2-2, with TRBD2 matching 7 bases. The CDR3 extends over 18 amino acids. Trimming took 2 bases from V and 3 from J; bases not matched to a gene: 12. Germline lookup yields CDR1 LNHDA and CDR2 SQIVND (reference sequence). CDR3 amino acids: CASSIKAWTSEYTGELFF. CDR3 in DNA: TGTGCCAGTAGTATAAAGGCGTGGACTAGTGAGTACACCGGGGAGCTGTTTTTT.

This clone showed up just once. In DNA form, the CDR3 reads TGTGCCATCAGTGCCTTGGTGAACACTGAAGCTTTCTTT. It encodes CAISALVNTEAFF. The chain couples TRBV10-3 to TRBJ1-1; D not certain. The germline V gene encodes CDR1 ENHRY and CDR2 SYGVKD. The CDR3 is made up of 13 amino acids. The V gene lost 4 bases and the J gene lost 0 bases, with 6 bases spanning the gap.

The J gene is TRBJ1-4, the V gene TRBV7-9; TRBD1 aligns across 7 bases. The CDR3 consists of 15 residues. CDR1 and CDR2 from the germline V gene are SEHNR and FQNEAQ (reference sequence). After removal of 1 base from V and 4 bases from J, the junction contained 3 bases not matched to a gene. CDR3 in DNA: TGTGCCAGCAGCTTAGAGGGACAGATTAATGAAAAACTGTTTTTT. The encoded protein is CASSLEGQINEKLFF.

The chain couples TRBV14 to TRBJ1-2, with D unclear. The CDR3 is made up of 14 amino acids. Germline CDR1 is SGHDN and CDR2 is FVKESK. V lost 1 base and J lost 8, with 14 bases in between. Here the CDR3 DNA reads TGTGCCAGCAGCCAAGGAGATGGCGTGGGGGGCTACACCTTC. Its protein is CASSQGDGVGGYTF.

Only a few counts were recorded for this clone. The chain links TRBV2 to TRBJ2-3; D perhaps matches TRBD2 (7 bases). V dropped 4 bases and J dropped 2 bases, with 13 bases sitting between them. Germline lookup yields CDR1 SNHLY and CDR2 FYNNEI. The CDR3 is 15 residues long. CDR3 in amino acids: CASSVGGAPTDTQYF. The CDR3 nucleotides are TGTGCCAGCAGTGTTGGGGGGGCCCCCACAGATACGCAGTATTTT.

The chain combines TRBV9 with TRBJ2-7; either TRBD1 or TRBD2 may supply D (5 bases each). This CDR3 contains 14 residues. V shed 7 bases and J shed 0 bases, with 14 bases lying between them. CDR1 and CDR2 (germline): SGDLS, YYNGEE. The CDR3 DNA follows: TGTGCCAGCTCAACAGCAGGGAGCTCCTACGAGCAGTACTTC. Translation: CASSTAGSSYEQYF.

On this clone: Other DNA sequences within the sample encode an identical CDR3. The V gene is TRBV18, the J gene TRBJ2-5; D is uncertain. Trimming cost V 0 bases and J 2 bases, with 7 bases left between them. There are 14 residues in the CDR3. CDR1 and CDR2 from the germline V gene are KGHSH and LQKENI. The CDR3 bases are TGTGCCAGCTCACCACCCTCAGTACAAGAGACCCAGTACTTC. This translates into CASSPPSVQETQYF.

The CDR3 sequence: CASSSQDNTEAFF. As DNA, the CDR3 is TGTGCCAGCAGCTCTCAGGACAACACTGAAGCTTTCTTT. The chain couples TRBV11-2 to TRBJ1-1; D gene ambiguous. Germline CDR1 is SGHAT and CDR2 is FQNNGV. Trimming took off 4 bases at V and 2 bases at J, with 8 bases between the two ends. This CDR3 spans 13 amino acids.

The table lists this clone with a few counts. The genes are TRBV7-9 and TRBJ1-2; TRBD1 matches 12 bases. Per germline, CDR1 SEHNR and CDR2 FQNEAQ (reference sequence). The CDR3 runs 14 residues. The junction had 7 bases not matched to a gene; V was cut back by 5 bases and J by 9 bases. This CDR3 reads CASSTLGQGASYTF. CDR3 bases: TGTGCCAGCAGCACCCTGGGACAGGGGGCAAGCTACACCTTC.

The chain joins TRBV20-1 to TRBJ1-2, with D tentatively TRBD1 (5 bases). V was pared by 6 bases and J by 8 bases, with 13 bases between. The CDR3 consists of 11 residues. The V gene's germline CDR1 is DFQATT and CDR2 SNEGSKA (reference sequence). As DNA, the CDR3 is TGCAGTGCAAAGGGTGGGGACGGCTACACCTTC. It codes for CSAKGGDGYTF.

CDR3 in amino acids: CAREGQQETQYF. CDR3 coding DNA: TGCGCCAGGGAGGGACAGCAAGAGACCCAGTACTTC. The chain couples TRBV5-1 to TRBJ2-5, with D possibly being TRBD1 (7 bases). The V end was cut by 8 bases, the J end by 2 bases, with 10 bases between. The CDR3 has 12 amino acids. Per the germline V gene, CDR1 is SGHRS and CDR2 is YFSETQ.

This clone was observed a few times. The J gene is TRBJ2-1, the V gene TRBV7-8; D possibly uses TRBD1 or TRBD2 (5 bases each). V shed 1 base and J shed 9 bases, with 13 bases lying between them. The CDR3 covers 14 residues. The germline V gene has CDR1 SGHVS and CDR2 FQNEAQ. As DNA, the CDR3 is TGTGCCAGCAGCTTAGTCGGAATTGGGGGTGAGCAGTTCTTC. Translated, it gives CASSLVGIGGEQFF.

The chain is built from TRBV2 and TRBJ2-7; D is ambiguous. The CDR3 is 14 amino acids. Germline CDR1 SNHLY, CDR2 FYNNEI. Trimming removed 4 bases from V and 1 base from J, with 11 bases in between. CDR3 coding DNA: TGTGCCAGCAGTGGGACCGACGATTCCTACGAGCAGTACTTC. It translates to CASSGTDDSYEQYF.

The chain couples TRBV2 to TRBJ2-3; TRBD1 matches 7 bases. With 6 bases clipped from V and 0 bases from J, the junction kept 6 bases outside the gene matches. CDR3 length equals 15 residues. The V gene's germline CDR1 is SNHLY and CDR2 FYNNEI. CDR3 in amino acids: CASRDRPYSTDTQYF. CDR3 sequence (DNA): TGTGCCAGCAGGGACAGGCCATATAGCACAGATACGCAGTATTTT.

This clone has a handful of counts. This sequence joins TRBV30 and TRBJ2-7; D gene unclear. This CDR3 comprises 15 residues. Germline CDR1 is GTSNPN and CDR2 is SVGIG (reference sequence). V lost 1 base, J lost 2 bases, and 15 bases lay in between. The CDR3 DNA reads TGTGCCTGGAGTGCCCATCCAGACACAGCCTACGAGCAGTACTTC. Translating it yields CAWSAHPDTAYEQYF.